These 26 T cell receptor beta chains were sequenced from one sample in a study of cytomegalovirus exposure and HLA in healthy donors. PCR was performed using 60 Vbeta and 13 Jbeta primers. Sequencing was performed with immunoSEQ multiplex PCR; in TCRdb, only in-frame clones are kept and a portion is missing. The sample table sets out around 51,000 clones. Sequenced input: PBMCs. These receptors were taken from a woman in her 40s in good health and CMV-seronegative.

The rearrangement joins TRBV5-1 to TRBJ2-7; TRBD1 aligns across 7 bases. The trim removed 4 bases at V and 6 bases at J, leaving 10 bases unmatched. The CDR3 totals 14 residues. Germline CDR1 SGHRS, CDR2 YFSETQ. The CDR3, as DNA: TGCGCCAGCAGCCCGAACAGGGGACGGGGCGAGCAGTACTTC. This gives the protein CASSPNRGRGEQYF.

The chain is built from TRBV5-1 and TRBJ2-3, with 8 bases identical to TRBD1. Germline loops: CDR1 SGHRS, CDR2 YFSETQ. The CDR3 has 13 residues. The trim removed 8 bases at V and 3 bases at J, leaving 5 bases unmatched. CDR3 bases: TGCGCCAGTGGGACAGGACAGACAGATACGCAGTATTTT. Translation gives CASGTGQTDTQYF.

V is TRBV7-2 and J is TRBJ2-5; TRBD2 aligns across 9 bases. The CDR3 extends over 15 amino acids. Trimming at V came to 5 bases and at J to 5 bases, leaving 9 bases not matched to a gene. CDR1 is SGHTA, CDR2 FQGNSA, per germline. This chain's CDR3 is CASSPGVAGDETQYF. The CDR3 nucleotides are TGTGCCAGCAGCCCCGGGGTAGCGGGGGATGAGACCCAGTACTTC.

The chain links TRBV5-1 to TRBJ2-7; 11 nucleotides line up with TRBD1. This CDR3 spans 14 amino acids. CDR1 SGHRS and CDR2 YFSETQ come from the germline V gene. With 4 bases clipped from V and 2 bases from J, the junction kept 2 bases outside the gene matches. The CDR3 DNA follows: TGCGCCAGCAGCAGGACAGGGGGCACCTACGAGCAGTACTTC. Its protein product is CASSRTGGTYEQYF.

The V gene is TRBV18, the J gene TRBJ2-1; D not resolved. With 0 bases removed from V and 2 bases from J, the gap between germline ends came to 5 bases. This CDR3 has 14 amino acids. The germline CDR1 and CDR2 sequences are KGHSH and LQKENI. The CDR3 region is CASSPPSTYNEQFF. DNA for the CDR3: TGTGCCAGCTCACCACCTTCTACCTACAATGAGCAGTTCTTC.

Concerning this clone itself: Distinct nucleotide sequences in the sample also encode this CDR3. The chain recombines TRBV6-1 with TRBJ2-3; possible D gene TRBD2, 5 bases. The CDR3 totals 14 residues. The V and J ends lost 10 bases and 5 bases respectively, with 19 bases between them. Germline V gene sequence: CDR1 MNHNS, CDR2 SASEGT. The DNA for the CDR3 is TGTGCCACCCTCGAACGAGGGAACAAAGATACGCAGTATTTT. Its protein is CATLERGNKDTQYF.

About this clone itself: At one of its ends the junction is not consistent with the germline gene, which may arise from a read error. V is TRBV30 and J is TRBJ2-4; tentative D call: TRBD2 (5 bases). The length of the CDR3 is 15 residues. CDR1 and CDR2 from the germline V gene are GTSNPN and SVGIG (reference sequence). CDR3 protein: CAGRRPRLAKNIQYF. The CDR3 DNA reads TGTGCCGGGAGAAGACCTAGACTAGCCAAAAACATTCAGTACTTC. Based on the CDR3 plus reference TRBV30 and TRBJ2-4, the full variable domain is SQTIHQWPATLVQPVGSPLSLECTVEGTSNPNLYWYRQAAGRGLQLLFYSVGIGQISSEVPQNLSASRPQDRQFILSSKKLLLSDSGFYLCAGRRPRLAKNIQYFGAGTRLSVL.

V usage is TRBV6-5 and J usage is TRBJ2-7, with 8 positions matching TRBD1. The ends lost 6 bases at V and 2 bases at J; junction bases unmatched: 9. Germline V gene lookup returns CDR1 MNHEY and CDR2 SVGAGI. The CDR3 loop spans 15 amino acids. The CDR3 here is CASRLRGLGTYEQYF. The CDR3, as DNA: TGTGCCAGCAGGCTCAGGGGGCTTGGGACCTACGAGCAGTACTTC.

The chain has TRBV9 and TRBJ2-1, with D possibly TRBD1 on 6 matching bases. The germline CDR1 and CDR2 sequences are SGDLS and YYNGEE. This CDR3 is 15 amino acids long. V was trimmed by 0 bases and J by 6 bases, leaving 13 bases between them. CDR3 loop: CASSVEWTALNEQFF. The CDR3 DNA follows: TGTGCCAGCAGCGTAGAGTGGACAGCCCTCAATGAGCAGTTCTTC.

This clone is called medium-sized based on its frequency. The chain combines TRBV18 with TRBJ1-1; 8 nucleotides align to TRBD1. Germline CDR1 KGHSH, CDR2 LQKENI. J gave up 7 bases and V 3 bases, and 10 bases lay outside the gene matches. CDR3 length: 15 residues. CDR3 DNA: TGTGCCAGCTCACCGGACAGGGAAAGTACGCATGAAGCTTTCTTT. Translating gives CASSPDRESTHEAFF.

The chain combines TRBV7-6 with TRBJ1-6, with D hard to call. Germline V gene lookup returns CDR1 SGHVS and CDR2 FNYEAQ. V was trimmed by 1 base and J by 7 bases, leaving 11 bases between them. This CDR3 region has 15 residues. The CDR3 loop is CASSLGGLGNSPLHF. DNA for the CDR3: TGTGCCAGCAGCTTAGGAGGGTTAGGGAATTCACCCCTCCACTTT.

The chain combines TRBV2 with TRBJ1-2, with a tentative D call TRBD1 (6 bases). Trimming took off 7 bases at V and 8 bases at J, with 20 bases between the two ends. The germline gives CDR1 SNHLY, CDR2 FYNNEI. This CDR3 region has 14 residues. The CDR3 reads CASTRAGGALGYTF. The CDR3 DNA reads TGTGCCAGCACCCGGGCGGGGGGCGCGTTAGGCTACACCTTC.

The chain carries TRBV7-2 and TRBJ2-7; D is perhaps TRBD1 (5 bases). Germline-derived CDR1 and CDR2 are SGHTA and FQGNSA. This CDR3 is 13 amino acids long. V lost 8 bases, J lost 0 bases, and 11 bases lay in between. The CDR3 nucleotides read TGTGCCAGCGGATACAGGAGCTCCTACGAGCAGTACTTC. It specifies CASGYRSSYEQYF. The full variable domain, with the rest looked up from reference TRBV7-2 and TRBJ2-7, is GAGVSQSPSNKVTEKGKDVELRCDPISGHTALYWYRQSLGQGLEFLIYFQGNSAPDKSGLPSDRFSAERTGGSVSTLTIQRTQQEDSAVYLCASGYRSSYEQYFGPGTRLTVT.

The V gene is TRBV2, the J gene TRBJ1-2; possibly TRBD1 for D (6 bases). V gave up 6 bases and J gave up 4 bases, with 9 bases separating them. This CDR3 region has 12 residues. The germline V gene encodes CDR1 SNHLY and CDR2 FYNNEI. The CDR3 DNA is TGTGCCAGCAGCCAGGGGCTCTATGGCTACACCTTC. Its protein is CASSQGLYGYTF.

J is TRBJ1-1 and V is TRBV7-6; 7 bases are a match to TRBD1. Germline CDR1 and CDR2: SGHVS and FNYEAQ. This CDR3 contains 13 residues. The V segment lost 8 bases and the J segment 4 bases; nucleotides outside the gene matches: 7. CDR3 sequence reads: CASRAGGSTEAFF. The CDR3 region has the DNA TGTGCCAGCCGGGCAGGGGGAAGCACTGAAGCTTTCTTT. Full variable domain (remainder filled in from reference TRBV7-6 and TRBJ1-1): GAGVSQSPRYKVTKRGQDVALRCDPISGHVSLYWYRQALGQGPEFLTYFNYEAQQDKSGLPNDRFSAERPEGSISTLTIQRTEQRDSAMYRCASRAGGSTEAFFGQGTRLTVV.

As DNA, the CDR3 is TGTGCCAGCTCCGACAGGGCCATGAACACTGAAGCTTTCTTT. Translation: CASSDRAMNTEAFF. The chain carries TRBV19 and TRBJ1-1; 7 bases agree with TRBD1. CDR3 length: 14 residues. J was trimmed by 0 bases and V by 9 bases; bases with no gene match: 7. Germline V gene data show CDR1 as LNHDA and CDR2 as SQIVND (reference sequence). The full variable domain, rest sourced from reference TRBV19 and TRBJ1-1, is DGGITQSPKYLFRKEGQNVTLSCEQNLNHDAMYWYRQDPGQGLRLIYYSQIVNDFQKGDIAEGYSVSREKKESFPLTVTSAQKNPTAFYLCASSDRAMNTEAFFGQGTRLTVV.

The genes are TRBV4-1 and TRBJ1-1, with 9 bases aligning to TRBD1. The J segment lost 4 bases and the V segment lost 4 bases, leaving 7 bases of the junction unmatched. This CDR3 region has 15 residues. CDR1 and CDR2 from the germline V gene are MGHRA and YSYEKL. CDR3 DNA sequence: TGCGCCAGCAGCCGCTCGGGACAGGGTGCCACTGAAGCTTTCTTT. This translates into CASSRSGQGATEAFF.

J is TRBJ1-5 and V is TRBV6-6; no reliable D call. This CDR3 region has 14 residues. V dropped 6 bases and J dropped 0 bases, with 9 bases sitting between them. The V gene's germline CDR1 is MNHNY and CDR2 SVGAGI (reference sequence). The CDR3 reads CASRENYSNQPQHF. CDR3 in DNA: TGTGCCAGCAGGGAGAATTATAGCAATCAGCCCCAGCATTTT.

J is TRBJ1-4 and V is TRBV6-1; TRBD1 aligns across 10 bases. Germline V gene sequence: CDR1 MNHNS, CDR2 SASEGT. V dropped 1 base and J dropped 5; count of bases not matched to a gene: 4. This CDR3 has 16 residues. CDR3 sequence reads: CASSEGWGQGNEKLFF. CDR3 nucleotides: TGTGCCAGCAGTGAAGGGTGGGGACAGGGGAATGAAAAACTGTTTTTT.

According to its frequency, this clone is medium-sized. The rearrangement links TRBV6-5 to TRBJ2-7; 7 bases are a match to TRBD1. V dropped 7 bases and J dropped 6; count of bases not matched to a gene: 3. The germline CDR1 and CDR2 sequences are MNHEY and SVGAGI. This CDR3 is 11 amino acids long. The CDR3 protein is CASKAGGEQYF. CDR3 in DNA: TGTGCCAGCAAAGCAGGGGGCGAGCAGTACTTC.

V usage is TRBV11-2 and J usage is TRBJ2-7, with D possibly being TRBD2 (6 bases). Germline assignment: CDR1 SGHAT and CDR2 FQNNGV. V lost 3 bases, J lost 3 bases, and 15 bases lay in between. The CDR3 loop spans 15 amino acids. The CDR3 coding sequence is TGTGCCAGCAGCTTTCGGGGGACGTCGGACTACGAGCAGTACTTC. Translation gives CASSFRGTSDYEQYF.

The chain has TRBV2 and TRBJ1-6, with D possibly matching TRBD1 (5 bases). The CDR3 has 13 amino acids. The germline gives CDR1 SNHLY, CDR2 FYNNEI. Trimming pared 7 bases from V and 3 bases from J, leaving 7 bases between. The CDR3 DNA follows: TGTGCCAGCACGGACAACTATAATTCACCCCTCCACTTT. Its protein product is CASTDNYNSPLHF.

Note on this clone: Relative to the germline gene, one junction end is altered; a read error may explain this. The chain joins TRBV2 to TRBJ1-2; TRBD1 is a possible D gene (5 bases). CDR1 and CDR2 (germline): SNHLY, FYNNEI. The CDR3 totals 8 residues. CDR3 in amino acids: CASSADSF. CDR3 coding DNA: TGTGCCAGCAGCGCCGACAGCTTC.

The CDR3: CASSPRGRGAYEQYF. In DNA form, the CDR3 reads TGTGCCAGCTCACCACGGGGTCGGGGGGCTTACGAGCAGTACTTC. The rearrangement joins TRBV18 to TRBJ2-7; weak D call: TRBD2 (7 bases). The V end lost 1 base, the J end lost 4 bases, and 14 bases lay between the germline ends. The CDR3 spans 15 residues. Germline lookup yields CDR1 KGHSH and CDR2 LQKENI.

J is TRBJ2-1 and V is TRBV7-9; 9 bases are shared with TRBD2. This CDR3 comprises 15 residues. Trimming removed 1 base from V and 6 bases from J; junction bases left unmatched: 4. The germline CDR1 and CDR2 sequences are SEHNR and FQNEAQ (reference sequence). DNA for the CDR3: TGTGCCAGCAGCTTAGGCGGGAGGGCCTTCAATGAGCAGTTCTTC. Its translation: CASSLGGRAFNEQFF.

CDR3 region: CASSDPPAVAGAGSEQYF. DNA for the CDR3: TGTGCCAGCAGTGACCCCCCGGCGGTAGCGGGAGCTGGAAGCGAGCAGTACTTC. V usage is TRBV25-1 and J usage is TRBJ2-7, with 9 bases lining up with TRBD2. Germline trimming cut 3 bases from V and 6 bases from J; bases unmatched to any gene: 18. The CDR3 is made up of 18 amino acids. Per germline, CDR1 MGHDK and CDR2 SYGVNS.